The 23 T cell receptor beta chains in this list originate from one sample, sequenced in a study of T-cell memory formation after mild COVID-19. In TCRdb, the 5' RACE reads were re-called with MiXCR into one record per CDR3 protein. The sample comprises some 600,000 distinct CDR3 sequences, 17% of which are singletons, and about 7.4% rests with the top ten. Sequencing was performed on PBMCs or a T cell subset sorted from them (not recorded which). These receptor sequences come from an adult woman who had mild COVID-19 (a few samples of this study predate the infection). Cell type and time point are not known.

This clonotype showed up just a few times. This rearrangement joins TRBV30 to TRBJ2-7; TRBD2 agrees at 7 bases. CDR3 length: 13 residues. CDR1 GTSNPN and CDR2 SVGIG come from the germline V gene (reference sequence). The V and J ends lost 2 bases and 0 bases, in that order; junction bases with no gene match: 1. The CDR3 loop reads CAWSRTSSYEQYF. The CDR3, as DNA: TGTGCCTGGAGTCGGACTAGCTCCTACGAGCAGTACTTC.

V is TRBV30 and J is TRBJ1-5, with D maybe TRBD1 (5 bases). V shed 1 base and J shed 2 bases, with 12 bases lying between them. The CDR3 has 15 amino acids. Germline values: CDR1 GTSNPN, CDR2 SVGIG (reference sequence). CDR3 region: CAWSGGMGGNQPQHF. DNA for the CDR3: TGTGCCTGGAGTGGGGGAATGGGGGGCAATCAGCCCCAGCATTTT.

This clonotype was counted once. One end of the junction varies from germline; a read error may be responsible. The chain links TRBV9 to TRBJ1-2; D possibly corresponds to TRBD1 (5 bases). The CDR3 totals 13 residues. Germline V CDR1 and CDR2: SGDLS, YYNGEE. In DNA form, the CDR3 reads TGTGCCAGCAGCGCGTTCGGGACGGACGGCTACACATTC. Its protein product is CASSAFGTDGYTF.

The chain uses TRBV15 and TRBJ2-5; 8 bases align to TRBD2. CDR3 size: 16 residues. V gave up 3 bases and J gave up 2 bases; unmatched junction bases: 8. Looked up from germline, CDR1 is LNHNV and CDR2 is YYDKDF (reference sequence). As DNA, the CDR3 is TGTGCCACCAGCAGGTTTCTCGGGGGGGGTCAAGAGACCCAGTACTTC. Translation: CATSRFLGGGQETQYF.

V usage is TRBV7-9 and J usage is TRBJ1-3, with TRBD1 as a possible D gene (6 bases). The CDR3 totals 16 residues. Germline CDR1 and CDR2: SEHNR and FQNEAQ (reference sequence). Between the trimmed V and J ends, which lost 3 bases and 2 bases, there was a span of 14 bases. CDR3 DNA: TGTGCCAGCAGCTTCGGGGGGCAGATAACTGGAAACACCATATATTTT. Encoded protein: CASSFGGQITGNTIYF.

V and J are TRBV29-1 and TRBJ1-1; unclear D gene. The V gene's germline CDR1 is SQVTM and CDR2 ANQGSEA. The ends were cut back, 0 bases at V and 6 bases at J, with 5 bases in the middle. This CDR3 has 11 amino acids. CDR3 nucleotides: TGCAGCGTTGAAGAGGGCCCTGAAGCTTTCTTT. Amino acids: CSVEEGPEAFF.

The V and J genes are TRBV12-3 or TRBV12-4 and TRBJ2-3; no definite D call. Trimming stripped 1 base from V and 0 bases from J, with 14 bases between. The CDR3 is 17 amino acids. The CDR3 region has the DNA TGTGCCAGCAGTTTAGGATCCGGGTCCTCTAGCACAGATACGCAGTATTTT. As protein: CASSLGSGSSSTDTQYF.

This rearrangement joins TRBV4-1 to TRBJ2-7, with D possibly matching TRBD1 (7 bases). Trimming pared 1 base from V and 6 bases from J, leaving 19 bases between. CDR1 and CDR2 (germline): MGHRA, YSYEKL. This CDR3 region has 16 residues. The CDR3: CASSQVWRDSIFEQYF. CDR3 coding DNA: TGCGCCAGCAGCCAAGTTTGGCGGGACAGCATTTTCGAGCAGTACTTC.

This clonotype was seen a few times. The chain combines TRBV7-9 with TRBJ2-1; D tentatively fits TRBD1 or TRBD2 (6 bases each). The CDR3 has 19 residues. The V end lost 5 bases, the J end lost 0 bases, and 23 bases lay between the germline ends. The germline V gene encodes CDR1 SEHNR and CDR2 FQNEAQ (reference sequence). This CDR3 is CASSHPGAFSKSSYNEQFF. CDR3 nucleotide sequence: TGTGCCAGCAGCCACCCGGGGGCTTTTAGTAAGAGCTCCTACAATGAGCAGTTCTTC.

This chain joins TRBV6-2 or TRBV6-3 and TRBJ2-3, with unresolved D. The CDR3 has 16 amino acids. The germline gives CDR1 MNHEY, CDR2 SVGEGT. Trimming cost V 0 bases and J 1 base, with 11 bases left between them. This CDR3 reads CASSYSVSEGTDTQYF. As DNA, the CDR3 is TGTGCCAGCAGTTACTCAGTGTCAGAGGGCACAGATACGCAGTATTTT.

The rearrangement links TRBV12-3 or TRBV12-4 to TRBJ2-7, with TRBD1 as a possible D gene (6 bases). The length of the CDR3 is 13 residues. V gave up 0 bases and J gave up 5 bases, with 8 bases separating them. The CDR3 DNA is TGTGCCAGCAGTTTAGCGGGGGCTGACGAGCAGTACTTC. Translation: CASSLAGADEQYF.

This clonotype was counted a few times. The DNA for the CDR3 is TGCGCCAGCAGCCGTAACCGGGACAGGGGCAATGAGCAGTTCTTC. Amino acid sequence: CASSRNRDRGNEQFF. The chain uses TRBV5-1 and TRBJ2-1, with 10 bases that match TRBD1. The V segment lost 4 bases and the J segment 6 bases; nucleotides outside the gene matches: 7. The CDR3 is 15 amino acids. Germline-derived CDR1 and CDR2 are SGHRS and YFSETQ.

This clonotype appeared a few times. The V call is TRBV30, the J call TRBJ2-5, with a weak D call TRBD2 (5 bases). The V end was cut by 1 base, the J end by 4 bases, with 10 bases between. The germline CDR1 and CDR2 sequences are GTSNPN and SVGIG (reference sequence). The CDR3 totals 13 residues. DNA of the CDR3: TGTGCCTGGAGTGGAGGGCGGCGAGAGACCCAGTACTTC. Residues: CAWSGGRRETQYF.

This clonotype was counted between two and nine times. This chain uses TRBV25-1 with TRBJ1-2; 11 bases are shared with TRBD1. Germline CDR1 MGHDK, CDR2 SYGVNS. Germline trimming cut 5 bases from V and 9 bases from J; bases unmatched to any gene: 17. CDR3 size: 17 residues. CDR3 nucleotides: TGTGCCAGCAGTTTCCGGGACAGGGGGGTTTTCCTTTCTCGCTACACCTTC. Translation: CASSFRDRGVFLSRYTF.

The sample holds many counts of this clonotype. V gene TRBV6-4 combines with J gene TRBJ2-6; D ambiguous. Germline V gives CDR1 MRHNA, CDR2 SNTAGT. The V and J ends lost 0 bases and 4 bases respectively, with 4 bases between them. This CDR3 comprises 14 residues. Written as DNA, the CDR3 is TGTGCCAGCAGTGACTCGGCCGGGGCCAACGTCCTGACTTTC. It is translated as CASSDSAGANVLTF.

The chain is built from TRBV20-1 and TRBJ2-3; TRBD2 matches at 10 bases. CDR1 and CDR2 from the germline V gene are DFQATT and SNEGSKA (reference sequence). The CDR3 runs to 16 residues. Unmatched junction bases numbered 10, after V lost 3 bases and J lost 4 bases. The CDR3 sequence is CSASLAGGKGADTQYF. CDR3 nucleotide sequence: TGCAGTGCTAGTTTAGCGGGAGGAAAGGGGGCAGATACGCAGTATTTT.

V gene TRBV9 combines with J gene TRBJ2-7; the D is unclear. V gave up 0 bases and J gave up 3 bases, with 13 bases separating them. The CDR3 has 15 residues. Germline CDR1 SGDLS, CDR2 YYNGEE. The DNA of the CDR3 is TGTGCCAGCAGCGTAGCGCCGGGCCCCGGCTACGAGCAGTACTTC. Its protein is CASSVAPGPGYEQYF.

The V gene is TRBV12-3 or TRBV12-4, the J gene TRBJ1-1; tentatively, D is TRBD1 (5 bases). Trimming pared 4 bases from V and 4 bases from J, leaving 19 bases between. This CDR3 is built from 16 residues. CDR3 coding DNA: TGTGCCAGCAGTTCTTATCCCGGGGCGTATAGCACTGAAGCTTTCTTT. This codes for CASSSYPGAYSTEAFF.

The V gene is TRBV5-5, the J gene TRBJ1-1; TRBD1 matches at 11 bases. CDR1 SGHKS and CDR2 YYEKEE come from the germline V gene (reference sequence). V lost 7 bases, J lost 0 bases, and 11 bases stayed unmatched. This CDR3 contains 17 residues. The CDR3 sequence is CASGKMDRGRMNTEAFF. Written as DNA, the CDR3 is TGTGCCAGCGGGAAAATGGACAGGGGGCGTATGAACACTGAAGCTTTCTTT.

This clonotype was detected ten times or more. The V gene is TRBV7-9, the J gene TRBJ1-1; 8 nucleotides align to TRBD1. The CDR3 length is 16 residues. Trimming at V came to 3 bases and at J to 4 bases, leaving 10 bases not matched to a gene. Germline CDR1 is SEHNR and CDR2 is FQNEAQ (reference sequence). In nucleotides, the CDR3 is TGTGCCAGCAGCTTCTTAGGACAGGGTCTCCGCACTGAAGCTTTCTTT. This codes for CASSFLGQGLRTEAFF.

This clonotype was seen only a few times. This sequence joins TRBV19 and TRBJ1-5; possibly TRBD1 for D (6 bases). The CDR3 loop spans 13 amino acids. The germline V and J ends were trimmed by 9 bases and 6 bases, with 15 bases remaining between them. Germline assignment: CDR1 LNHDA and CDR2 SQIVND (reference sequence). The CDR3: CASSQTGRQPQHF. In nucleotides, the CDR3 is TGTGCCAGCTCTCAGACAGGACGTCAGCCCCAGCATTTT.

This clonotype has more than one count but fewer than ten. This rearrangement joins TRBV7-2 to TRBJ1-5, with 8 nucleotides matching TRBD1. The CDR3 covers 14 residues. The germline CDR1 and CDR2 sequences are SGHTA and FQGNSA. The junction had 6 bases not matched to a gene; V was cut back by 5 bases and J by 6 bases. CDR3 protein: CASSPQGAIQPQHF. The CDR3 DNA sequence: TGTGCCAGCAGCCCCCAGGGGGCTATTCAGCCCCAGCATTTT.

This clonotype occurred a few times. The V gene is TRBV7-2, the J gene TRBJ2-7; D gene uncertain. The CDR3 contains 14 residues. The ends were cut back, 4 bases at V and 4 bases at J, with 14 bases in the middle. The germline V gene encodes CDR1 SGHTA and CDR2 FQGNSA. The CDR3 sequence is CASSSPRARYEQYF. The CDR3 nucleotides read TGTGCCAGCAGCTCCCCCCGGGCCCGGTACGAGCAGTACTTC.